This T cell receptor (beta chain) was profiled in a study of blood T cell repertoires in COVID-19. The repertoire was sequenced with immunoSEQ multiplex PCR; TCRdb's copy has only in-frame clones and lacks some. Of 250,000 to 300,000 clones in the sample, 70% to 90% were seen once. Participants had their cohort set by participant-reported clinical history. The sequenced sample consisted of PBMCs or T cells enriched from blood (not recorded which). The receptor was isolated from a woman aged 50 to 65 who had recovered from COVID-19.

Here the CDR3 DNA reads TGTGCCAGCAGTCCCTGGGACATTTCACCCTATGGCTACACCTTC. Translating gives CASSPWDISPYGYTF. The chain uses TRBV28 and TRBJ1-2, with TRBD1 as a possible D gene (6 bases). This CDR3 is 15 amino acids long. Germline V gene sequence: CDR1 MDHEN, CDR2 SYDVKM. V was clipped by 5 bases and J by 4 bases, with 17 bases between them.